This T cell receptor beta chain was recovered during a study of cytomegalovirus exposure and HLA in healthy donors. Findings of the study overall: Many donors carried some public TCRs, although rarity characterized most TCR sequences. As was reported, the classifier diagnosed cytomegalovirus status with high specificity and sensitivity. In vitro data verified a few CMV-associated chains as specific for CMV antigens.

The table came from immunoSEQ multiplex PCR; TCRdb's copy has only in-frame clones and leaves some out. The top ten hold 4.5% to 7% of the sample, which has fewer than 200,000 clones, about 90% seen once. This CDR3 contains 15 residues. Concerning this clone itself: The antigen is unknown.

This clonotype originated in a woman in her 30s in good health and CMV-seronegative. Sequencing was carried out using PBMCs. The rearrangement uses TRBV21-1 and TRBJ2-7; the D call in the table, TRBD2, was not verified against the DNA. TRBV21-1 is a documented pseudogene. CDR3 protein: CASSKGRRGPYEQYF. Written as DNA, the CDR3 is TGTGCCAGCAGCAAAGGAAGGCGGGGGCCCTACGAGCAGTACTTC.